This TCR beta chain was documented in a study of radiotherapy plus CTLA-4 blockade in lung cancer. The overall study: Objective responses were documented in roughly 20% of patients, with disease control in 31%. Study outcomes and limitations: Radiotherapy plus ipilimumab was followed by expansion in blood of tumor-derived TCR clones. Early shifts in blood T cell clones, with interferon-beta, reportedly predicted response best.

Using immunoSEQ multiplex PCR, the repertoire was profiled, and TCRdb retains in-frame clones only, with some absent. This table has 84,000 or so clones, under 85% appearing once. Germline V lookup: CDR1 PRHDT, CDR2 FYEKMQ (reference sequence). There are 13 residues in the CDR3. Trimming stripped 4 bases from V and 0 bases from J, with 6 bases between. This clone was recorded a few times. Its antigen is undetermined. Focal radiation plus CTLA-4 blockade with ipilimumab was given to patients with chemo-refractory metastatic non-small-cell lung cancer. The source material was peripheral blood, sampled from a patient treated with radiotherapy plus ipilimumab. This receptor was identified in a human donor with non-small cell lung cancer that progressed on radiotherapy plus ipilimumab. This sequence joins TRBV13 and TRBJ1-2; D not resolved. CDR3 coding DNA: TGTGCCAGCAGCTCTAAAGCTAACTATGGCTACACCTTC. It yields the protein CASSSKANYGYTF.